Below, 17 T cell receptor beta chains from the same sample are listed, as sequenced in a study of T cells in Graves' hyperthyroidism and ophthalmopathy. The source material, RNA transcripts, was used to amplify TCR beta CDR3 regions. HTBI primers were used for first-round RT-PCR of the TCR CDR3. Each CDR3 protein is one row after TCRdb ran MiXCR on the multiplex PCR reads. This sample has about 580,000 distinct CDR3 sequences, with under 60% found just once. Sample: peripheral blood or thyroid tissue (not recorded which). Every receptor here comes from a young woman with Graves' hyperthyroidism.

The genes are TRBV25-1 and TRBJ1-2, with 7 bases aligning to TRBD1. The V gene end was trimmed by 4 bases and the J gene end by 7 bases; junction bases not matched to a gene: 18. CDR1 and CDR2 from the germline V gene are MGHDK and SYGVNS. The CDR3 extends over 17 amino acids. In DNA, the CDR3 is TGTGCCAGCAGTGGGGAGCGACAGGGACACCCGACGGTTGGCTACACCTTC. Translation gives CASSGERQGHPTVGYTF.

The chain has TRBV7-2 and TRBJ1-1; weak D call: TRBD1 (5 bases). The V gene lost 4 bases and the J gene lost 10 bases, with 13 bases spanning the gap. Germline CDR1 and CDR2: SGHTA and FQGNSA. The CDR3 length is 12 residues. This chain's CDR3 is CASSSLGAGAFF. The CDR3 nucleotides are TGTGCCAGCAGCTCGCTCGGGGCGGGAGCTTTCTTT. The entire variable domain, with the rest obtained from reference TRBV7-2 and TRBJ1-1, is as follows: GAGVSQSPSNKVTEKGKDVELRCDPISGHTALYWYRQSLGQGLEFLIYFQGNSAPDKSGLPSDRFSAERTGGSVSTLTIQRTQQEDSAVYLCASSSLGAGAFFGQGTRLTVV.

In its sample, this clonotype was seen once. The chain combines TRBV27 with TRBJ2-2; TRBD2 matches at 12 bases. Trimming took 7 bases from V and 4 from J; bases not matched to a gene: 7. The CDR3 runs to 16 residues. Germline CDR1 reads MNHEY; CDR2 reads SMNVEV (reference sequence). The CDR3 region is CASTTGLAGSTGELFF. As DNA, the CDR3 is TGTGCCAGCACTACGGGACTAGCGGGTAGCACCGGGGAGCTGTTTTTT.

The chain recombines TRBV27 with TRBJ2-7, with D possibly being TRBD1 (7 bases). CDR1 MNHEY and CDR2 SMNVEV come from the germline V gene (reference sequence). CDR3 length: 15 amino acids. V shed 4 bases and J shed 3 bases, with 16 bases lying between them. CDR3 protein: CASSSWTQGGYEQYF. In nucleotides, the CDR3 is TGTGCCAGCAGTTCGTGGACGCAGGGGGGCTACGAGCAGTACTTC.

The V and J genes are TRBV7-2 and TRBJ1-1; 9 bases agree with TRBD1. CDR1 and CDR2 (germline): SGHTA, FQGNSA. J gave up 5 bases and V 2 bases, and 9 bases lay outside the gene matches. The CDR3 has 16 amino acids. The CDR3 region has the DNA TGTGCCAGCAGCTTAATTAATGGGACAGGGTGGACTGAAGCTTTCTTT. Encoded protein: CASSLINGTGWTEAFF.

This clonotype was recorded at least ten times. Here the CDR3 reads CSASGKNYYGYTF. As DNA, the CDR3 is TGCAGTGCTAGTGGGAAAAACTACTATGGCTACACCTTC. The chain employs TRBV20-1 and TRBJ1-2; D not resolved. Germline assignment: CDR1 DFQATT and CDR2 SNEGSKA (reference sequence). The V and J ends lost 3 bases and 3 bases respectively, with 11 bases between them. This CDR3 has 13 amino acids.

This clonotype showed up many times. The V call is TRBV5-8, the J call TRBJ2-5; 8 bases line up with TRBD1. This CDR3 is built from 14 residues. V shed 2 bases and J 6 bases; nucleotides not matched to a gene: 6. Germline CDR1 SGHTS, CDR2 YDEGEE. The CDR3 nucleotides are TGTGCCAGCAGCTTTTTGGACAGGGAAAAGACCCAGTACTTC. Translating gives CASSFLDREKTQYF.

This clonotype came up many times. The gene calls are TRBV20-1 and TRBJ1-5; D gene unclear. The CDR3 totals 15 residues. Per germline, CDR1 DFQATT and CDR2 SNEGSKA (reference sequence). The germline V and J ends were trimmed by 1 base and 0 bases, with 10 bases remaining between them. CDR3 region: CSARGSGSSNQPQHF. CDR3 sequence (DNA): TGCAGTGCTAGAGGATCCGGGTCTAGCAATCAGCCCCAGCATTTT.

The CDR3 DNA is TGTGCCATCAGGGACAGGGCGAATTATGGCTACACCTTC. Protein product: CAIRDRANYGYTF. The rearrangement joins TRBV10-3 to TRBJ1-2; the match to TRBD1 covers 8 bases. The ends lost 6 bases at V and 5 bases at J; junction bases unmatched: 5. Germline V gene data show CDR1 as ENHRY and CDR2 as SYGVKD. There are 13 residues in the CDR3.

Concerning this clonotype itself: At one boundary the junction diverges from the germline segment, which might be a read error. The genes are TRBV5-5 and TRBJ2-7; D gene unclear. The CDR3 loop spans 13 amino acids. From germline, CDR1 is SGHKS and CDR2 YYEKEE (reference sequence). DNA of the CDR3: TGTGCCAGCAGCGACGGGCCCGGTGACGAGCAGTGCTTC. Translating it yields CASSDGPGDEQCF.

This clonotype was observed many times. The chain carries TRBV7-9 and TRBJ1-1; a possible D gene is TRBD1 (5 bases). The CDR3 sequence is 15 residues long. Between the trimmed V and J ends, which lost 3 bases and 3 bases, there was a span of 14 bases. The germline V gene has CDR1 SEHNR and CDR2 FQNEAQ (reference sequence). The CDR3 coding sequence is TGTGCCAGCAGCTTTATGGGGGTAGAGGACACTGAAGCTTTCTTT. Protein sequence: CASSFMGVEDTEAFF.

A note on this clonotype: This is likely a read error, given that the CDR3 carries no conserved phenylalanine or tryptophan at its end. Because the CDR3's place on the DNA is in doubt, the DNA is left out and the CDR3 is given as listed by TCRdb. The J gene is TRBJ1-6, the V gene TRBV19. The germline CDR1 and CDR2 sequences are LNHDA and SQIVND (reference sequence). Termini included, the CDR3 measures 10 amino acids. CDR3: CASSRGAPNY.

V gene TRBV5-6 combines with J gene TRBJ1-4; unclear D gene. The germline V gene encodes CDR1 SGHDT and CDR2 YYEEEE. The CDR3 runs to 16 residues. Trimming pared 4 bases from V and 0 bases from J, leaving 13 bases between. CDR3 sequence: CASSARTATTNEKLFF. The CDR3 bases are TGTGCCAGCAGCGCACGGACGGCTACAACTAATGAAAAACTGTTTTTT.

The chain couples TRBV11-1 to TRBJ1-6; D is perhaps TRBD1 (5 bases). Germline CDR1 is SGHAT and CDR2 is FQDESV (reference sequence). The CDR3 totals 16 residues. Trimming shortened V by 5 bases and J by 7 bases, and 18 bases separated the two germline ends. CDR3: CASSRREYRTNSPLHF. The CDR3 DNA reads as TGTGCCAGCAGCCGCAGAGAATACAGGACGAATTCACCCCTCCACTTT.

This clonotype was detected ten times or more. The chain is built from TRBV13 and TRBJ2-7; D remains ambiguous. V dropped 3 bases and J dropped 0 bases, with 9 bases sitting between them. Germline assignment: CDR1 PRHDT and CDR2 FYEKMQ (reference sequence). The CDR3 spans 14 residues. The CDR3 DNA reads as TGTGCCAGCAGCTTGGACGGAGCCTCCTACGAGCAGTACTTC. This translates into CASSLDGASYEQYF.

There are many counts of this clonotype. This chain joins TRBV5-8 and TRBJ1-4; D gene unclear. Germline CDR1 SGHTS, CDR2 YDEGEE. The CDR3 contains 14 residues. V lost 1 base and J lost 4, with 8 bases in between. CDR3 in DNA: TGTGCCAGCAGCTTGAACAGAGTTAATGAAAAACTGTTTTTT. This translates into CASSLNRVNEKLFF. Supplemented by reference TRBV5-8 and TRBJ1-4, the full variable domain reads EAGVTQSPTHLIKTRGQQATLRCSPISGHTSVYWYQQALGLGLQFLLWYDEGEERNRGNFPPRFSGRQFPNYSSELNVNALELEDSALYLCASSLNRVNEKLFFGSGTQLSVL.

As to this clonotype: This may be a read error: a much more frequent sequence differs by one nucleotide. As the CDR3 is not closed by the conserved phenylalanine or tryptophan, this likely results from a read error. V usage is TRBV20-1 and J usage is TRBJ2-7, with 7 bases lining up with TRBD1. Germline CDR1 is DFQATT and CDR2 is SNEGSKA (reference sequence). After removal of 3 bases from V and 2 bases from J, the junction contained 7 bases not matched to a gene. This CDR3 is 14 amino acids long. The CDR3 here is CSASLQGFPYEQYL. Here the CDR3 DNA reads TGCAGTGCTAGTCTACAGGGGTTCCCCTACGAGCAGTACCTC.